This T cell receptor (beta chain) came from a study of neurological immune-mediated disorders. The CDR3 sequence is 15 residues long. V was shortened by 3 bases and J by 10 bases, with 16 bases between the two germline ends. The unsorted libraries were prepared from 2 million PBMCs (stored at -80 C). This clonotype appeared many times. From the 5' RACE reads, TCRdb called clonotypes with MiXCR, one entry per CDR3 protein. The data show 50,000 or so distinct CDR3 sequences, 20% to 30% seen once. The sequencing sample was made of PBMCs. This receptor was obtained from a woman between 70 and 85 years old in good health. This sequence joins TRBV12-3 or TRBV12-4 and TRBJ1-6; no reliable D call. In nucleotides, the CDR3 is TGTGCCAGCAGTTTTTGGGCAGAAGGCCGGTCACCCCTCCACTTT. This sequence encodes CASSFWAEGRSPLHF.